Following are 11 T cell receptor beta chains from one sample sequenced in a study of blood T cell repertoires in COVID-19. Libraries were prepared by immunoSEQ multiplex PCR; TCRdb keeps only in-frame clonotypes and omits some of them. The data hold about 36,000 clones, with more than 80% observed a single time. The specimen sequenced was peripheral blood. Every receptor here comes from a human donor in a cohort sampled during active or convalescent COVID-19. The donor label of this sample is uncertain.

The rearrangement joins TRBV5-6 to TRBJ2-1; D ambiguous. Trimming left V 2 bases short and J 9 bases short, with 6 bases between. The CDR3 sequence is 11 residues long. Germline values: CDR1 SGHDT, CDR2 YYEEEE. In DNA form, the CDR3 reads TGTGCCAGCAGCTTTATATCTGAGCAGTTCTTC. Translating it yields CASSFISEQFF.

J is TRBJ2-5 and V is TRBV7-2; D uncertain. V lost 3 bases to trimming and J lost 2 bases, with 10 bases between them. Germline V gives CDR1 SGHTA, CDR2 FQGNSA. The CDR3 is 14 residues long. CDR3: CASSFPRFQETQYF. The CDR3, as DNA: TGTGCCAGCAGCTTCCCCAGATTTCAAGAGACCCAGTACTTC.

The DNA for the CDR3 is TGTGCCAGCAGCTTGTTGGGGACAGAACACTCTGGGGCCAACGTCCTGACTTTC. It yields the protein CASSLLGTEHSGANVLTF. J is TRBJ2-6 and V is TRBV5-6, with 7 positions matching TRBD1. The ends lost 1 base at V and 0 bases at J; junction bases unmatched: 7. The CDR3 has 18 residues. Germline CDR1 and CDR2: SGHDT and YYEEEE.

This clone was counted only a few times. The chain carries TRBV6-2 or TRBV6-3 and TRBJ1-2, with 8 positions matching TRBD1. CDR1 MNHEY and CDR2 SVGEGT come from the germline V gene. Trimming removed 5 bases from V and 0 bases from J; junction bases left unmatched: 5. The CDR3 sequence is 15 residues long. In DNA form, the CDR3 reads TGTGCCAGCAGTACCACGACAGGGGCTAACTATGGCTACACCTTC. It specifies CASSTTTGANYGYTF.

This clone has a handful of counts. The chain links TRBV5-1 to TRBJ2-2; TRBD2 is a possible D gene (5 bases). Germline V gives CDR1 SGHRS, CDR2 YFSETQ. Trimming removed 0 bases at V and 5 bases at J, with 11 bases between. This CDR3 contains 15 residues. The CDR3 sequence is CASSLEGGRTGELFF. DNA of the CDR3: TGCGCCAGCAGCTTGGAAGGAGGTCGTACCGGGGAGCTGTTTTTT.

The chain is built from TRBV9 and TRBJ1-1, with a weak D call TRBD1 (5 bases). Trimming took off 0 bases at V and 5 bases at J, with 14 bases between the two ends. CDR3 length equals 15 residues. The germline V gene encodes CDR1 SGDLS and CDR2 YYNGEE. As DNA, the CDR3 is TGTGCCAGCAGCGTAGGAGGGGCGGGGGATACTGAAGCTTTCTTT. This sequence encodes CASSVGGAGDTEAFF.

The J gene is TRBJ2-2, the V gene TRBV19, with D tentatively TRBD1 (5 bases). The germline CDR1 and CDR2 sequences are LNHDA and SQIVND (reference sequence). The CDR3 sequence is 16 residues long. V was cut by 4 bases and J by 2 bases, with 14 bases left in between. CDR3 DNA sequence: TGTGCCAGTAGTACCCTTTCTACAGGTAACACCGGGGAGCTGTTTTTT. This gives the protein CASSTLSTGNTGELFF.

The chain has TRBV3-1 (or the pseudogene TRBV3-2) and TRBJ2-3; the match to TRBD2 covers 8 bases. Trimming at V came to 0 bases and at J to 7 bases, leaving 9 bases not matched to a gene. This CDR3 contains 16 residues. The germline CDR1 and CDR2 sequences are LGHDT and YNNKEL (reference sequence). The CDR3 coding sequence is TGTGCCAGCAGCCAAGATCTAGCGGGTTATACGAATACGCAGTATTTT. It encodes CASSQDLAGYTNTQYF.

This sequence joins TRBV7-9 and TRBJ2-7; TRBD2 matches 9 bases. Germline V gene lookup returns CDR1 SEHNR and CDR2 FQNEAQ (reference sequence). V shed 3 bases, J shed 4 bases, and the junction held 19 bases outside the gene matches. This CDR3 is built from 19 residues. CDR3 region: CASSFTTRAGGSYTYEQYF. CDR3 DNA sequence: TGTGCCAGCAGCTTTACAACGCGGGCGGGAGGGTCCTATACATACGAGCAGTACTTC.

V usage is TRBV7-2 and J usage is TRBJ2-5; TRBD2 might be the D (6 bases). The CDR3 runs to 16 residues. Deletions cut 5 bases from V and 5 bases from J, with 21 bases between. Germline lookup yields CDR1 SGHTA and CDR2 FQGNSA. The CDR3 spells CASSLGGLYLTETQYF. The CDR3 nucleotides read TGTGCCAGCAGCCTCGGCGGACTATACTTGACGGAGACCCAGTACTTC.

J is TRBJ2-1 and V is TRBV4-3; D perhaps matches TRBD2 (6 bases). Trimming took off 0 bases at V and 5 bases at J, with 11 bases between the two ends. The CDR3 is made up of 15 amino acids. Germline V gene data show CDR1 as LGHNA and CDR2 as YSLEER. The CDR3 DNA reads as TGCGCCAGCAGCCAAGAGGGGACTGGAGACAATGAGCAGTTCTTC. It translates to CASSQEGTGDNEQFF.